One and the same sample provided the 14 T cell receptor beta chains below, sequenced in a study of T cells in localized non-small cell lung cancer. Generated by immunoSEQ multiplex PCR, the TCRdb table keeps only in-frame clones and is missing some. In the table there are over 1,500 clones, around 20% of which are singletons. The source material was normal lung tissue next to the tumor, sampled before any cancer treatment. All receptors derive from a male donor aged 60 or over with stage III squamous cell lung carcinoma.

The V call is TRBV11-3, the J call TRBJ2-5; 9 bases fit TRBD1. Germline loops: CDR1 SGHNT, CDR2 YENEEA. J gave up 5 bases and V 5 bases, and 9 bases lay outside the gene matches. CDR3 length equals 15 residues. The CDR3 coding sequence is TGTGCCAGCAGCCCGGGACAGGGACCGGGGGAGACCCAGTACTTC. It yields the protein CASSPGQGPGETQYF. Full variable domain (missing parts from reference TRBV11-3 and TRBJ2-5): EAGVVQSPRYKIIEKKQPVAFWCNPISGHNTLYWYLQNLGQGPELLIRYENEEAVDDSQLPKDRFSAERLKGVDSTLKIQPAELGDSAVYLCASSPGQGPGETQYFGPGTRLLVL.

This clone was seen only a few times. The chain recombines TRBV19 with TRBJ2-5; 7 bases are a match to TRBD1. The CDR3 length is 13 residues. The ends lost 3 bases at V and 4 bases at J; junction bases unmatched: 2. Per germline, CDR1 LNHDA and CDR2 SQIVND (reference sequence). CDR3: CASSIGQAETQYF. The CDR3 DNA reads as TGTGCCAGTAGTATTGGACAGGCAGAGACCCAGTACTTC.

This clone was detected a few times. V is TRBV6-8 and J is TRBJ1-2; D unclear. The CDR3 is 14 amino acids. Germline loops: CDR1 MNHGY, CDR2 SAAAGT. V was clipped by 1 base and J by 5 bases, with 11 bases between them. The CDR3 bases are TGTGCCAGCAGTTACTTATATGGGCCATATGGCTACACCTTC. This encodes CASSYLYGPYGYTF.

In this sample, this clone turned up a few times. V and J are TRBV11-3 and TRBJ2-3, with TRBD1 as a possible D gene (6 bases). The length of the CDR3 is 14 residues. The germline CDR1 and CDR2 sequences are SGHNT and YENEEA. The V gene lost 4 bases and the J gene lost 6 bases, with 14 bases spanning the gap. CDR3 amino acids: CASSSSGVWDTQYF. The DNA for the CDR3 is TGTGCCAGCAGCTCTTCAGGGGTCTGGGATACGCAGTATTTT.

On this clone itself: Additional DNA sequences in this sample encode the identical CDR3. The J gene is TRBJ2-3, the V gene TRBV19; D assignment may be TRBD1 or TRBD2 (5 bases each). The CDR3 consists of 13 residues. The germline V and J ends were trimmed by 7 bases and 1 base, with 9 bases remaining between them. Germline loops: CDR1 LNHDA, CDR2 SQIVND (reference sequence). The chain's CDR3 is CASKVGGTDTQYF. CDR3 DNA: TGTGCCAGTAAAGTGGGGGGCACAGATACGCAGTATTTT.

This clone rates as medium-sized (0.01 to 0.1%). V is TRBV11-3 and J is TRBJ1-1; 9 positions agree with TRBD1. The CDR3 length is 14 residues. Germline CDR1 and CDR2: SGHNT and YENEEA. With 5 bases clipped from V and 4 bases from J, the junction kept 5 bases outside the gene matches. CDR3 coding DNA: TGTGCCAGCAGCCAGAGACAGGGGGGCACTGAAGCTTTCTTT. Amino acid sequence: CASSQRQGGTEAFF.

This clone was seen a handful of times. The chain joins TRBV11-3 to TRBJ2-2; 7 bases line up with TRBD2. The trim removed 1 base at V and 1 base at J, leaving 3 bases unmatched. This CDR3 comprises 16 residues. CDR1 is SGHNT and CDR2 is YENEEA in the germline V gene. CDR3 residues: CASSLVLAVNTGELFF. CDR3 DNA sequence: TGTGCCAGCAGCTTAGTTCTAGCGGTGAACACCGGGGAGCTGTTTTTT.

This chain uses TRBV30 with TRBJ2-1; weak D call: TRBD2 (6 bases). CDR3 length: 12 amino acids. Trimming pared 6 bases from V and 4 bases from J, leaving 10 bases between. Germline V gives CDR1 GTSNPN, CDR2 SVGIG (reference sequence). Here the CDR3 DNA reads TGTGCCTGTGCCGGGGGATACAATGAGCAGTTCTTC. Residues: CACAGGYNEQFF.

This clone was counted a few times. This chain links TRBV7-1 with TRBJ2-3, with 10 bases fitting TRBD2. TRBV7-1 is recorded as an ORF, its role being uncertain. With V trimmed by 5 bases and J by 2 bases, 4 bases remained unmatched. This CDR3 comprises 15 residues. In DNA, the CDR3 is TGTGCCAGCAGCCCCGGACTAGCGGTCACAGATACGCAGTATTTT. As protein: CASSPGLAVTDTQYF.

This clone is termed medium-sized. This chain links TRBV11-3 with TRBJ2-5; TRBD2 agrees at 11 bases. CDR1 and CDR2 from the germline V gene are SGHNT and YENEEA. The CDR3 extends over 17 amino acids. V was clipped by 3 bases and J by 3 bases; unmatched bases: 9. In DNA form, the CDR3 reads TGTGCCAGCAGCTTGGCCGGGACTAGCGGCTACAAAGAGACCCAGTACTTC. This codes for CASSLAGTSGYKETQYF. The variable domain in full, completed from reference TRBV11-3 and TRBJ2-5, reads EAGVVQSPRYKIIEKKQPVAFWCNPISGHNTLYWYLQNLGQGPELLIRYENEEAVDDSQLPKDRFSAERLKGVDSTLKIQPAELGDSAVYLCASSLAGTSGYKETQYFGPGTRLLVL.

V is TRBV11-3 and J is TRBJ2-5, with D perhaps TRBD1 or TRBD2 (5 bases each). Germline-derived CDR1 and CDR2 are SGHNT and YENEEA. Trimming took 5 bases from V and 1 from J, leaving 11 bases between them. CDR3 length equals 14 residues. CDR3 DNA sequence: TGTGCCAGCAGCAGGGACGGGGCCCAAGAGACCCAGTACTTC. It specifies CASSRDGAQETQYF.

This clone was found a few times. The J gene is TRBJ2-1, the V gene TRBV10-3; 10 bases align to TRBD2. V shed 0 bases and J 4 bases; nucleotides not matched to a gene: 3. The CDR3 is made up of 16 amino acids. In germline, CDR1 is ENHRY, CDR2 SYGVKD. The CDR3 coding sequence is TGTGCCATCAGTGAGTCGGGTAGCGGGGGGTACAATGAGCAGTTCTTC. It specifies CAISESGSGGYNEQFF.

Only a few counts were recorded for this clone. The V and J genes are TRBV11-3 and TRBJ2-7; unclear D gene. Deletions cut 3 bases from V and 4 bases from J, with 22 bases between. This CDR3 has 17 amino acids. The germline V gene encodes CDR1 SGHNT and CDR2 YENEEA. The CDR3 DNA reads TGTGCCAGCAGCTTTCTAAGGGCCGGACCTGTTTTGTACGAGCAGTACTTC. This sequence encodes CASSFLRAGPVLYEQYF. Drawing the rest from reference TRBV11-3 and TRBJ2-7, the complete variable domain is EAGVVQSPRYKIIEKKQPVAFWCNPISGHNTLYWYLQNLGQGPELLIRYENEEAVDDSQLPKDRFSAERLKGVDSTLKIQPAELGDSAVYLCASSFLRAGPVLYEQYFGPGTRLTVT.

In this sample, this clone turned up a few times. This chain uses TRBV11-3 with TRBJ2-3; either TRBD1 or TRBD2 may fit D (5 bases each). The germline CDR1 and CDR2 sequences are SGHNT and YENEEA. There are 15 residues in the CDR3. V dropped 7 bases and J dropped 3 bases, with 17 bases sitting between them. In nucleotides, the CDR3 is TGTGCCAGCACCCCTTTGAGGGACGGAACAGATACGCAGTATTTT. It is translated as CASTPLRDGTDTQYF.